This is a list of T cell receptor beta chains from one sample in a study of identical twins. MiXCR, run by TCRdb on the 5' RACE reads, gives a single entry per CDR3 protein. The sample lists fewer than 500,000 distinct CDR3 sequences, 14% occurring once. The sample was also linked to a second study, of yellow fever vaccine responses in identical twins.

The specimen was CD4+ T cells sorted from blood. The receptors were sampled from a woman under 30 in good health. The CDR3 runs from the conserved cysteine through the conserved F or W. The D gene is left open where the match is weak. The listing skips clone size in some rows; elsewhere it reads once, few, many or a size class.

clone_size d_call j_call v_call cdr3_nt cdr3_aa
few TRBD2 TRBJ2-1 TRBV10-1 TGCGCCAGTACTAGCGGGGGCTACAATGAGCAGTTCTTC CASTSGGYNEQFF
few TRBD2 TRBJ2-1 TRBV9 TGTGCCAGCAGCGTAGCTACCGGACTAGCGGCAAACAATGAGCAGTTCTTC CASSVATGLAANNEQFF
. TRBD1 TRBJ2-7 TRBV28 TGTGCCAGCAGTTTAGTCGGGACAGGCTACGAGCAGTACTTC CASSLVGTGYEQYF
. TRBD2 TRBJ2-1 TRBV18 TGTGCCAGCTCACCCGAGCGGGGGAATGAGCAGTTCTTC CASSPERGNEQFF
few TRBD2 TRBJ2-3 TRBV7-9 TGTGCCAGCATGCGGGGGGAGACAGATACGCAGTATTTT CASMRGETDTQYF
. . TRBJ2-7 TRBV20-1 TGCAGTGCTAGGAAGTCCTACGAGCAGTACTTC CSARKSYEQYF
. . TRBJ1-5 TRBV28 TGTGCCAGCAGTTTCGTGGGCAGGGGTGGCGGCCAGCCCCAGCATTTT CASSFVGRGGGQPQHF
many TRBD1 TRBJ2-3 TRBV5-1 TGCGCCAGCAGCTTGGGACCGACAGGGGCAGATACGCAGTATTTT CASSLGPTGADTQYF
. . TRBJ2-3 TRBV30 TGTGCCTTTACAAAGGGGCTAGGTCTCACAGATACGCAGTATTTT CAFTKGLGLTDTQYF
. TRBD1 TRBJ2-7 TRBV10-3 TGTGCCATCAACAGGGGCCACGAGCAGTACTTC CAINRGHEQYF
few TRBD1 TRBJ2-7 TRBV12-3/TRBV12-4 TGTGCCAGCAGTGGGGACAGGGCTACACACGAGCAGTACTTC CASSGDRATHEQYF
. TRBD2 TRBJ2-5 TRBV12-3/TRBV12-4 TGTGCCAGCAGTTCCCGGGGGGGACCTCAAGAGACCCAGTACTTC CASSSRGGPQETQYF
many . TRBJ2-1 TRBV11-1 TGTGCCAGCAGCTTTTACGGGAGCTCCTACAATGAGCAGTTCTTC CASSFYGSSYNEQFF
. TRBD1 TRBJ2-7 TRBV5-1 TGCGCCAGCAGTCCACCACAGGGGGTGTCCTACGAGCAGCACTTC CASSPPQGVSYEQHF
. . TRBJ2-7 TRBV12-3/TRBV12-4 TGTGCCAGCAGTCGCATGGTCGAGCAGTACTTC CASSRMVEQYF
. TRBD1 TRBJ1-5 TRBV18 TGTGCCAGCTCACCGGATACAGGGGGGTTCCAGCCCCAGCATTTT CASSPDTGGFQPQHF
once . TRBJ2-7 TRBV28 TGTGCCAGGAGCCCCCGGCCAGTCTGCTACGAGCAGTACTTC CARSPRPVCYEQYF
. TRBD1 TRBJ1-6 TRBV7-8 TGTGCCAGCAGCACCAGACAGGGGGGAAATAATTCACCCCTCCACTTT CASSTRQGGNNSPLHF
. . TRBJ2-1 TRBV7-9 TGTGCCAGCAGCTCCCAAGGGGGGGCTAGCGATGAGCAGTTCTTC CASSSQGGASDEQFF
few . TRBJ2-1 TRBV24-1 TGTGCCACCAGTGATTCTAGCGCGAGCTCCTACAATGAGCAGTTCTTC CATSDSSASSYNEQFF
many . TRBJ2-1 TRBV12-3/TRBV12-4 TGTGCCAGCAGCCCTAGCACCACCCGGGGAGATGAGCAGTTCTTC CASSPSTTRGDEQFF
. TRBD1 TRBJ2-7 TRBV5-6 TGTGCCAGCAGCTTGCGTGCGACAGGGGGTACCTACGAGCAGTACTTC CASSLRATGGTYEQYF